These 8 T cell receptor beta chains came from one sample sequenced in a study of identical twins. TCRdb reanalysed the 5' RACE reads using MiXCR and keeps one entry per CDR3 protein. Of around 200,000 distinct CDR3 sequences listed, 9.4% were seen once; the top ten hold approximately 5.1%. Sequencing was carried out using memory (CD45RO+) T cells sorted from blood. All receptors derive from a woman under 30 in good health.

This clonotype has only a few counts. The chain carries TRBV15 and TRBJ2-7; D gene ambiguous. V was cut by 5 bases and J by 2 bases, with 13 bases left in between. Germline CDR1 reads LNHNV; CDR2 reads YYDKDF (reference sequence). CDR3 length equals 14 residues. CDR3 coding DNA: TGTGCCACCAGCGAAGGCATGGGGACCTACGAGCAGTACTTC. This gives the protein CATSEGMGTYEQYF.

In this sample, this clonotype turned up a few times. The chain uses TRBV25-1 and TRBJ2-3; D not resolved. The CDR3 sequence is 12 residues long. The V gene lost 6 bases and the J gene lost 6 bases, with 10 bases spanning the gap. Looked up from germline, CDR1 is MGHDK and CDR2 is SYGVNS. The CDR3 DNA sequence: TGTGCCAGCAGGGACGTTGGGGATACGCAGTATTTT. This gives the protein CASRDVGDTQYF.

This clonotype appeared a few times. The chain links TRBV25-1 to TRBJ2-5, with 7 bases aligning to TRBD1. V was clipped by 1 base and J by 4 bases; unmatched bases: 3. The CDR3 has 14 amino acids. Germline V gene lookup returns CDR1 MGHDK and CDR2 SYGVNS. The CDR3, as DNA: TGTGCCAGCAGTGAATGGGCAGGGGGAGAGACCCAGTACTTC. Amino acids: CASSEWAGGETQYF.

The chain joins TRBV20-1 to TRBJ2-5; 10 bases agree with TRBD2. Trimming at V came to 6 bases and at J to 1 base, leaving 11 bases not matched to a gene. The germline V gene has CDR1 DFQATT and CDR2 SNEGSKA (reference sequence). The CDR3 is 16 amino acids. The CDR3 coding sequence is TGCAGTGCCCGAGATAGACTAGCGGGCGCCCAAGAGACCCAGTACTTC. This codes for CSARDRLAGAQETQYF.

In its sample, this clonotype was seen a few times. CDR3: CASSLGGQGADTQYF. For the CDR3, the DNA is TGTGCCAGCAGCTTAGGTGGACAGGGGGCTGATACGCAGTATTTT. V gene TRBV11-3 combines with J gene TRBJ2-3, with TRBD1 matching over 11 bases. This CDR3 spans 15 amino acids. Germline values: CDR1 SGHNT, CDR2 YENEEA. V trimming: 1 base; J trimming: 6 bases; junction bases outside the gene matches: 3.

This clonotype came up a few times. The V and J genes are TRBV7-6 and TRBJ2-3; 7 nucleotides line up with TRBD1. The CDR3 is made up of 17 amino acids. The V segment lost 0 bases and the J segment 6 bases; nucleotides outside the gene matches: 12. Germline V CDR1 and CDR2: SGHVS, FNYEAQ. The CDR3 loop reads CASSLAPRTGYADTQYF. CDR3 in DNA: TGTGCCAGCAGCTTAGCGCCCAGGACAGGTTACGCGGATACGCAGTATTTT.

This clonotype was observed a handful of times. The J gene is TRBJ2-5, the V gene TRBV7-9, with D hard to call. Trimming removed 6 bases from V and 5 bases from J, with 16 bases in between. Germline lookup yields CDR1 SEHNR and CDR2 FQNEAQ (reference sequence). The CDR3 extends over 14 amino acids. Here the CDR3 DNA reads TGTGCCAGCAGAACCTCGAGTGCGGTCGAGACCCAGTACTTC. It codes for CASRTSSAVETQYF.

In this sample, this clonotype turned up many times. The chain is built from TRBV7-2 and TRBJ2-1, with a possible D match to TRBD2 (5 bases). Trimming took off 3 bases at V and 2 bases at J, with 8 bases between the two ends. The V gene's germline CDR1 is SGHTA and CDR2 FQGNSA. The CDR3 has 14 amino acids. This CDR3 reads CASSFGVTYNEQFF. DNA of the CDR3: TGTGCCAGCAGCTTCGGGGTAACCTACAATGAGCAGTTCTTC.